This T cell receptor beta chain is from a study of early T cells in non-severe SARS-CoV-2 infection. Study-wide background: From unsorted whole blood, bulk RNA was sequenced, and the chains remained unpaired.

This clonotype was observed at least ten times. Individual cDNA molecules received unique molecular identifiers. TCRdb analysed the 5' RACE reads with MiXCR anew, one entry per CDR3 protein. Of roughly 63,000 distinct CDR3 sequences in the sample, 10% to 15% are singletons; the top ten hold approximately 4.8%. This sequence originates from an adult who was a healthcare worker with PCR-confirmed SARS-CoV-2 infection or an uninfected control (not recorded which). Sequenced material: whole blood.

The DNA of the CDR3 is TGTGCCAGCAGCAGGAGTGTGGGGACAGGGTTTAGCGGGGAGCTGTTTTTT. Its translation is CASSRSVGTGFSGELFF. The rearrangement joins TRBV11-2 to TRBJ2-2; TRBD1 matches 9 bases. V shed 5 bases, J shed 7 bases, and the junction held 14 bases outside the gene matches. Germline CDR1 and CDR2: SGHAT and FQNNGV. CDR3 size: 17 residues. The entire variable domain, with the rest obtained from reference TRBV11-2 and TRBJ2-2, is as follows: EAGVAQSPRYKIIEKRQSVAFWCNPISGHATLYWYQQILGQGPKLLIQFQNNGVVDDSQLPKDRFSAERLKGVDSTLKIQPAKLEDSAVYLCASSRSVGTGFSGELFFGEGSRLTVL.